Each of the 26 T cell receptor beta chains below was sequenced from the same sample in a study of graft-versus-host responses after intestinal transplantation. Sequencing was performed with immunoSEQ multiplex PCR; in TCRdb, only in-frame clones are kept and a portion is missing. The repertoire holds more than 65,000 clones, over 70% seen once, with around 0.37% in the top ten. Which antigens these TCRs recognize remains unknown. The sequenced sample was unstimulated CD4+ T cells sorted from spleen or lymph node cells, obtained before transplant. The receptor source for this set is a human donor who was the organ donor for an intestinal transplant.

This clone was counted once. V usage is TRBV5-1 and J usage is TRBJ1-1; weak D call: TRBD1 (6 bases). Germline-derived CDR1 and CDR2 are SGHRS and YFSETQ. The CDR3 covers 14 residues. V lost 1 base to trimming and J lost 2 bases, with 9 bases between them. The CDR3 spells CASSLLGTNTEAFF. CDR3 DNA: TGCGCCAGCAGCTTGTTAGGGACAAACACTGAAGCTTTCTTT. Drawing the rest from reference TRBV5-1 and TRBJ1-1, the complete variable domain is KAGVTQTPRYLIKTRGQQVTLSCSPISGHRSVSWYQQTPGQGLQFLFEYFSETQRNKGNFPGRFSGRQFSNSRSEMNVSTLELGDSALYLCASSLLGTNTEAFFGQGTRLTVV.

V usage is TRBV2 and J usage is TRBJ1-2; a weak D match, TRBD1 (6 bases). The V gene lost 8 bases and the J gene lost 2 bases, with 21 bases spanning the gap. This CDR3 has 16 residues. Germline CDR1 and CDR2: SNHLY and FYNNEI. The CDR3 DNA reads TGTGCCAGCGACTACGTGGGGACCGACAGGAACTATGGCTACACCTTC. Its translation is CASDYVGTDRNYGYTF.

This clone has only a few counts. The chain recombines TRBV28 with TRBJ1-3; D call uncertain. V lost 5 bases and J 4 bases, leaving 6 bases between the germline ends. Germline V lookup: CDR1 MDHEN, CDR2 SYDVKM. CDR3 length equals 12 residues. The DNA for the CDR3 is TGTGCCAGCAGTACACAGGGAAACACCATATATTTT. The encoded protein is CASSTQGNTIYF.

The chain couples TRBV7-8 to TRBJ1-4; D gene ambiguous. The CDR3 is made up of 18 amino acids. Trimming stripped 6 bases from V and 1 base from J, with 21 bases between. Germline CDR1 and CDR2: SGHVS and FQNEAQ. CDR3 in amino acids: CASRSRPRGPRTNEKLFF. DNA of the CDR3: TGTGCCAGCAGATCTAGGCCAAGAGGCCCTAGAACTAATGAAAAACTGTTTTTT.

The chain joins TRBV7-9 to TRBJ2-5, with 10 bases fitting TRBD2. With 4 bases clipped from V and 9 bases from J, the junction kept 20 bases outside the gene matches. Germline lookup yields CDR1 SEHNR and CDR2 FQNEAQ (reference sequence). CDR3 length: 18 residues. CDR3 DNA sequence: TGTGCCAGCAGCTCCAGGACTAGCGGAATGCCTGTGGGGTCGCCCCAGTACTTC. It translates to CASSSRTSGMPVGSPQYF.

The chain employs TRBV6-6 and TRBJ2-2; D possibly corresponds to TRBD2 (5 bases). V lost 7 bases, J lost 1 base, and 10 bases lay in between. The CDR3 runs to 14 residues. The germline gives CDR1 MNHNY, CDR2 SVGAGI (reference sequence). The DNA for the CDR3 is TGTGCCAGCATATTGGGGAGGAACACCGGGGAGCTGTTTTTT. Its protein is CASILGRNTGELFF.

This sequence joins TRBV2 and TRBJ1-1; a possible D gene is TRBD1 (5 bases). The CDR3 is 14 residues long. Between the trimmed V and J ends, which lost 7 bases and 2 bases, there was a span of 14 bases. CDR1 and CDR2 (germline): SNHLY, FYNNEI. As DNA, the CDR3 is TGTGCCAGCAACGAAGGACACCTAAACACTGAAGCTTTCTTT. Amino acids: CASNEGHLNTEAFF.

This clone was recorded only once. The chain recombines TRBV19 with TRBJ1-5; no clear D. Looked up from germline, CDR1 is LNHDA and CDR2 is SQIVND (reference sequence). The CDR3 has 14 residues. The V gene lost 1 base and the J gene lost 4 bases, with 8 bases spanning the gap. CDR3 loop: CASSIVPGNQPQHF. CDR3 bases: TGTGCCAGTAGTATAGTACCGGGAAATCAGCCCCAGCATTTT.

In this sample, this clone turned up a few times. CDR3 residues: CASSTTGIYEEKLFF. CDR3 nucleotide sequence: TGTGCCAGTAGTACCACAGGGATCTACGAGGAAAAACTGTTTTTT. V and J are TRBV19 and TRBJ1-4, with D perhaps matching TRBD1 (6 bases). This CDR3 region has 15 residues. Germline CDR1 LNHDA, CDR2 SQIVND (reference sequence). V lost 4 bases, J lost 8 bases, and 17 bases lay in between.

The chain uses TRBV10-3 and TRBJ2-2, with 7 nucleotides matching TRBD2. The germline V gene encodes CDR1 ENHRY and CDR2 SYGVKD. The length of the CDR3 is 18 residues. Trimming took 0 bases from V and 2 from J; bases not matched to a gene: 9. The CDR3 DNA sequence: TGTGCCATCAGTGAGTCGACCTCGGGGGGAGGAAACACCGGGGAGCTGTTTTTT. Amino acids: CAISESTSGGGNTGELFF.

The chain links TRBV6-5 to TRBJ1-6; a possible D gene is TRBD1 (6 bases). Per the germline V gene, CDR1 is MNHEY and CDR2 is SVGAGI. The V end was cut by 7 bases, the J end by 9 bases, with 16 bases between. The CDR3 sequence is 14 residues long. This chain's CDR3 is CASTPRDTFSPLHF. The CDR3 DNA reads TGTGCCAGCACACCACGGGACACCTTTTCACCCCTCCACTTT.

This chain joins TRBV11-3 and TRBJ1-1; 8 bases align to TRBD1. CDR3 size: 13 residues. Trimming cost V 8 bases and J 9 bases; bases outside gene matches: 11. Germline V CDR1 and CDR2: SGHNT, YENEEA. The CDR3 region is CASEYTGTGQAFF. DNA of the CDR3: TGTGCCAGCGAATATACCGGGACAGGCCAAGCTTTCTTT.

The CDR3 sequence is CASSPPGQGEETQYF. For the CDR3, the DNA is TGTGCCAGCTCACCTCCGGGACAGGGAGAGGAGACCCAGTACTTC. The V and J genes are TRBV18 and TRBJ2-5; 9 nucleotides agree with TRBD1. CDR1 is KGHSH, CDR2 LQKENI, per germline. Losses at the gene ends were 3 bases for V and 5 bases for J; bases not matched to a gene: 7. CDR3 length equals 15 residues.

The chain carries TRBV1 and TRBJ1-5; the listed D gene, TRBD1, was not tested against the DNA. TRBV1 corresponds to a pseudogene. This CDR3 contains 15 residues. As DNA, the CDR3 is TGCACCAGCAGCCAAGATTTGAACACCAATCAGCCCCAGCATTTT. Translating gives CTSSQDLNTNQPQHF.

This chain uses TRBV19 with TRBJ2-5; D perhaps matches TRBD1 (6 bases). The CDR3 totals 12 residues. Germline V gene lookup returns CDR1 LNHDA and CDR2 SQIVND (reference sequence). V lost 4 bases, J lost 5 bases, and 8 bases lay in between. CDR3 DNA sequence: TGTGCCAGTAGTAACCAGGGGGAGACCCAGTACTTC. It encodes CASSNQGETQYF.

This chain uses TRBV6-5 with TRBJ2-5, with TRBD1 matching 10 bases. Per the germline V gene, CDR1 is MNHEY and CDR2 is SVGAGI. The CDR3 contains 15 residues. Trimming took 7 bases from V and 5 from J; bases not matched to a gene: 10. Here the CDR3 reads CASNRQGAAGETQYF. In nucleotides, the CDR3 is TGTGCCAGCAATCGACAGGGGGCCGCAGGGGAGACCCAGTACTTC.

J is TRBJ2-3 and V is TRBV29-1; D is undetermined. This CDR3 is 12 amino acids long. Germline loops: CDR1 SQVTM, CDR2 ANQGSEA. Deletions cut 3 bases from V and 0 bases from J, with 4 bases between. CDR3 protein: CSVDGSTDTQYF. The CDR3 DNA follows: TGCAGCGTTGACGGTAGCACAGATACGCAGTATTTT.

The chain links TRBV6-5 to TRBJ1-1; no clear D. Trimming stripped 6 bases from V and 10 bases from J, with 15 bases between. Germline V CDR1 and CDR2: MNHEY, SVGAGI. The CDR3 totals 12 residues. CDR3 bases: TGTGCCAGCAGCCTCGCCGAGGGTCGAGCTTTCTTT. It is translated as CASSLAEGRAFF.

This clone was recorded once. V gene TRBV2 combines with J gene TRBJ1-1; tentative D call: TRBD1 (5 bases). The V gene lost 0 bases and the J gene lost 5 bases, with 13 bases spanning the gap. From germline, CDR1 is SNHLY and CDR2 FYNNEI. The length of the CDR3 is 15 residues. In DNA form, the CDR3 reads TGTGCCAGCAGTGAAGCGGGGGGTGAGAGGACTGAAGCTTTCTTT. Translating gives CASSEAGGERTEAFF.

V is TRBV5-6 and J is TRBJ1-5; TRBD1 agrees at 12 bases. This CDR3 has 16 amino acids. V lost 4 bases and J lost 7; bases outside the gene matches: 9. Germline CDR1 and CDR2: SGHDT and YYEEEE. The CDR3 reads CASSLGQGAGGQPQHF. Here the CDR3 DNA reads TGTGCCAGCAGCCTGGGACAGGGGGCCGGCGGACAGCCCCAGCATTTT.

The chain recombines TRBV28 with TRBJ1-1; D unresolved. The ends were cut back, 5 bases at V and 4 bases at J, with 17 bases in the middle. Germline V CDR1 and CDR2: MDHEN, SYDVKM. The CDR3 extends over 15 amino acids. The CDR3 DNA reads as TGTGCCAGCAGTCTGACACATCTCTTGGTCACTGAAGCTTTCTTT. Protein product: CASSLTHLLVTEAFF.

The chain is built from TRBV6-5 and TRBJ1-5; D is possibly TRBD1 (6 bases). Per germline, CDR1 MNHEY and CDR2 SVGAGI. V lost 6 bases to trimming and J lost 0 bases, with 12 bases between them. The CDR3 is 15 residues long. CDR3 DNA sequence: TGTGCCAGCAGGACCACAGGGAATAGCAATCAGCCCCAGCATTTT. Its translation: CASRTTGNSNQPQHF.

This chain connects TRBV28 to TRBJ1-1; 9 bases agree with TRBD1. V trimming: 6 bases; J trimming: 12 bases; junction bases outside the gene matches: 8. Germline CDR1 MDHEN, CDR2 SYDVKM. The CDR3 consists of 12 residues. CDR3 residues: CASSRSDRGSFF. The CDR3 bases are TGTGCCAGCAGCCGATCGGACAGGGGTTCTTTCTTT.

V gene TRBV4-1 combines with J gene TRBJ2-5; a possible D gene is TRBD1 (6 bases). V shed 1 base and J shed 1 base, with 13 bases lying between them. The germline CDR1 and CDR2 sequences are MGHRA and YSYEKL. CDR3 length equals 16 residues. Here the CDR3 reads CASSQALQGPQETQYF. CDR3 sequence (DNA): TGCGCCAGCAGCCAAGCTCTTCAGGGGCCCCAAGAGACCCAGTACTTC.

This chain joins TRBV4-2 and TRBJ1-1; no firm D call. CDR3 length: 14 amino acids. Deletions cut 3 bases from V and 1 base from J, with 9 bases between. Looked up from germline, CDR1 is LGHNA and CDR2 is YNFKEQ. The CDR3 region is CASSQGGKNTEAFF. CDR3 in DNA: TGTGCCAGCAGCCAGGGAGGGAAGAACACTGAAGCTTTCTTT.

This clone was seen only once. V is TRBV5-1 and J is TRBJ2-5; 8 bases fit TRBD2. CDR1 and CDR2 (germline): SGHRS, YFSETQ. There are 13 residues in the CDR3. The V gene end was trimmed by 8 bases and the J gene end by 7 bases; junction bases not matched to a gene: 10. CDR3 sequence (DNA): TGCGCCAGTACTTCAGGACTAGCCCCGACCCAGTACTTC. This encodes CASTSGLAPTQYF.